This is a list of T cell receptor beta chains from one sample in a study of blood T cell repertoires in COVID-19. The data were produced by immunoSEQ multiplex PCR, yet TCRdb's version contains in-frame clones alone and is incomplete. The data show about 180,000 clones, approximately 82% seen once. The sample comprised PBMCs or T cells enriched from blood (not recorded which). These receptors all stem from a woman in her fifties or sixties who had recovered from COVID-19. Both conserved end residues are part of each CDR3. D genes are given only for firm matches. Not all rows give a size; the values are once, few, many and, for expanded clones, a class.

TRBD1,TRBJ1-1,TRBV28,NA,CASSPDRGSMNTEAFF,TGTGCCAGCAGCCCTGACAGGGGGAGCATGAACACTGAAGCTTTCTTT
NA,TRBJ1-6,TRBV7-9,NA,CASSPVDWVDSPLHF,TGTGCCAGCAGCCCTGTGGACTGGGTGGATTCACCCCTCCACTTT
NA,TRBJ2-3,TRBV5-6,NA,CASYPDTQYF,TGTGCCAGCTATCCAGATACGCAGTATTTT
TRBD1,TRBJ1-2,TRBV7-2,NA,CASSANSDRGGYTF,TGTGCCAGCAGCGCCAACTCGGACAGGGGTGGCTACACCTTC
TRBD2,TRBJ2-1,TRBV15,few,CATSRGLRLAGLDEQFF,TGTGCCACCAGCAGAGGCCTTCGACTAGCGGGATTGGATGAGCAGTTCTTC
TRBD1,TRBJ2-5,TRBV2,NA,CASSERPGTGTGETQYF,TGTGCCAGCAGTGAACGTCCCGGGACAGGGACGGGGGAGACCCAGTACTTC
TRBD1,TRBJ2-1,TRBV19,NA,CASSRTGTGYNEQFF,TGTGCCAGTAGTCGGACCGGGACAGGCTACAATGAGCAGTTCTTC
NA,TRBJ2-7,TRBV4-3,NA,CASSQGWGGEQYF,TGCGCCAGCAGCCAAGGGTGGGGAGGCGAGCAGTACTTC
TRBD1,TRBJ1-5,TRBV23-1,NA,CASRIPGQGSEINQPQHF,TGCGCCAGCAGAATACCGGGACAGGGAAGCGAAATCAATCAGCCCCAGCATTTT
NA,TRBJ2-7,TRBV10-3,NA,CAISEVTSNEQYF,TGTGCCATCAGTGAGGTGACTAGTAACGAGCAGTACTTC
TRBD2,TRBJ2-1,TRBV28,NA,CASSPPRTSGGEQFF,TGTGCCAGCAGCCCTCCGCGGACTAGCGGAGGTGAGCAGTTCTTC
TRBD1,TRBJ2-3,TRBV7-2,NA,CASSRDSYTDTQYF,TGTGCCAGCAGCCGGGACAGCTACACAGATACGCAGTATTTT
NA,TRBJ2-1,TRBV19,once,CASLPQTGDNEQFF,TGTGCCAGTCTGCCCCAGACAGGTGACAATGAGCAGTTCTTC
TRBD2,TRBJ2-7,TRBV6-5,NA,CASSSSLAALSYEQYF,TGTGCCAGCAGTTCCAGTCTAGCGGCTCTCTCCTACGAGCAGTACTTC
TRBD1,TRBJ2-7,TRBV18,NA,CASSAGTGTYEQYF,TGTGCCAGCTCGGCCGGGACAGGGACCTACGAGCAGTACTTC
TRBD2,TRBJ2-7,TRBV7-2,NA,CASSSQLAGGGEQYF,TGTGCCAGCAGCTCCCAACTAGCGGGAGGGGGCGAGCAGTACTTC
NA,TRBJ1-3,TRBV28,NA,CASGGLSSGNTIYF,TGTGCCAGCGGGGGCCTCAGCTCTGGAAACACCATATATTTT
NA,TRBJ2-3,TRBV5-1,NA,CASSLASRSTDTQYF,TGCGCCAGCAGCTTGGCGTCGCGCAGCACAGATACGCAGTATTTT
NA,TRBJ1-2,TRBV14,NA,CASSQEVLLENGYTF,TGTGCCAGCAGCCAAGAGGTCCTCCTGGAGAATGGCTACACCTTC
NA,TRBJ1-2,TRBV4-1,NA,CASSQDRDTGYTF,TGCGCCAGCAGCCAAGACAGGGACACCGGCTACACCTTC
NA,TRBJ2-5,TRBV14,NA,CASSQGVGSRNQETQYF,TGTGCCAGCAGCCAAGGGGTTGGAAGCAGGAATCAAGAGACCCAGTACTTC
NA,TRBJ1-3,TRBV3-1/TRBV3-2,NA,CASSLKQVFSGNTIYF,TGTGCCAGCAGCCTAAAACAGGTCTTCTCTGGAAACACCATATATTTT
NA,TRBJ2-7,TRBV6-5,NA,CASTRVSYEQYF,TGTGCCAGCACCAGGGTCTCCTACGAGCAGTACTTC
TRBD1,TRBJ1-2,TRBV28,NA,CASSLPGQGAGYTF,TGTGCCAGCAGTCTACCGGGACAGGGAGCGGGCTACACCTTC
NA,TRBJ1-1,TRBV14,NA,CASSRLRVEETEAFF,TGTGCCAGCAGCCGCCTCAGGGTAGAGGAGACTGAAGCTTTCTTT
NA,TRBJ1-6,TRBV18,few,CASSPRNSPLHF,TGTGCCAGCTCACCGAGGAATTCACCCCTCCACTTT
NA,TRBJ1-5,TRBV20-1,few,CSASDAADYQPQHF,TGCAGTGCTAGTGATGCGGCAGATTATCAGCCCCAGCATTTT
TRBD2,TRBJ2-3,TRBV27,NA,CASSSGLAGGTDTQYF,TGTGCCAGCAGTTCAGGACTAGCGGGAGGGACAGATACGCAGTATTTT
TRBD1,TRBJ1-4,TRBV28,NA,CASNLQGLNEKLFF,TGTGCCAGCAACTTACAGGGGCTTAATGAAAAACTGTTTTTT
TRBD1,TRBJ1-2,TRBV19,few,CASSTQGAHGYTF,TGTGCCAGTAGTACGCAGGGGGCGCATGGCTACACCTTC
NA,TRBJ2-6,TRBV19,NA,CASSRGSGANVLTF,TGTGCCAGTAGTAGAGGTTCTGGGGCCAACGTCCTGACTTTC
NA,TRBJ1-5,TRBV7-2,NA,CASSSLGGNQPQHF,TGTGCCAGCAGCTCTCTAGGAGGCAATCAGCCCCAGCATTTT
NA,TRBJ1-3,TRBV25-1,NA,CASSEPGLKSGNTIYF,TGTGCCAGCAGTGAACCGGGACTCAAATCTGGAAACACCATATATTTT
NA,TRBJ2-3,TRBV3-1/TRBV3-2,NA,CASSSQGGDTQYF,TGTGCCAGCAGCTCACAGGGCGGAGATACGCAGTATTTT
NA,TRBJ2-7,TRBV28,once,CASGTAVVAKDEQYF,TGTGCCAGCGGCACTGCCGTGGTAGCGAAAGATGAGCAGTACTTC
TRBD1,TRBJ1-6,TRBV7-9,NA,CASSPQGDNSPLHF,TGTGCCAGCAGTCCACAGGGGGACAATTCACCCCTCCACTTT
NA,TRBJ2-7,TRBV6-5,NA,CASSSNRERPEQYF,TGTGCCAGCAGTTCTAATCGGGAGAGACCCGAGCAGTACTTC
TRBD1,TRBJ1-2,TRBV10-3,NA,CASQQGYYGYTF,TGTGCCAGTCAACAGGGGTACTATGGCTACACCTTC
TRBD2,TRBJ2-7,TRBV6-5,NA,CASSYSAGEGEQYF,TGTGCCAGCAGTTACTCAGCGGGAGAAGGCGAGCAGTACTTC
TRBD2,TRBJ2-4,TRBV19,NA,CASSRSLAGEGGFAKNIQYF,TGTGCCAGTAGTCGCTCCCTAGCGGGAGAGGGGGGTTTTGCCAAAAACATTCAGTACTTC
NA,TRBJ2-7,TRBV3-1/TRBV3-2,NA,CASSQAGAPREQYF,TGTGCCAGCAGCCAAGCAGGGGCGCCCCGCGAGCAGTACTTC
TRBD1,TRBJ2-5,TRBV11-2,NA,CASSQGQGRYETQYF,TGTGCCAGCAGCCAAGGACAGGGGAGATATGAGACCCAGTACTTC
TRBD1,TRBJ2-5,TRBV19,NA,CASSPGQTQETQYF,TGTGCCAGTAGTCCGGGACAGACCCAAGAGACCCAGTACTTC
TRBD1,TRBJ1-2,TRBV3-1/TRBV3-2,NA,CASSQVDREGGYTF,TGTGCCAGCAGCCAAGTCGACAGGGAAGGGGGCTACACCTTC
NA,TRBJ1-2,TRBV3-1/TRBV3-2,NA,CASSQENRFNYGYTF,TGTGCCAGCAGCCAAGAAAACAGGTTCAACTATGGCTACACCTTC
NA,TRBJ2-7,TRBV11-2,NA,CASSSLLSEQYF,TGTGCCAGCAGCTCCCTTCTTTCCGAGCAGTACTTC
NA,TRBJ2-7,TRBV5-1,NA,CASSLDTPYEQYF,TGCGCCAGCAGCTTGGACACCCCCTACGAGCAGTACTTC
TRBD2,TRBJ2-1,TRBV15,NA,CATSRDRGLRAGSYNEQFF,TGTGCCACCAGCAGAGATCGGGGATTAAGAGCGGGGTCCTACAATGAGCAGTTCTTC
NA,TRBJ1-5,TRBV7-8,NA,CASSVATIGYSNQPQHF,TGTGCCAGCAGCGTCGCGACAATCGGCTATAGCAATCAGCCCCAGCATTTT
TRBD1,TRBJ1-1,TRBV3-1/TRBV3-2,NA,CASSPDSRKQGAWTEAFF,TGTGCCAGCAGCCCTGACTCGCGTAAACAGGGGGCTTGGACTGAAGCTTTCTTT
TRBD1,TRBJ1-6,TRBV25-1,NA,CASSESRTGYSPLHF,TGTGCCAGCAGTGAATCTCGGACAGGGTATTCACCCCTCCACTTT